This T cell receptor (beta chain) was identified in a study of shared clonotypes between healthy human individuals. Trimming shortened V by 7 bases and J by 5 bases, and 12 bases separated the two germline ends. The CDR3 length is 13 residues. The germline gives CDR1 SNHLY, CDR2 FYNNEI. The study's findings and limits: Generation probability values for non-shared clonotypes were lower than those for clonotypes shared by all four donors.

Profiled with immunoSEQ multiplex PCR; TCRdb holds only in-frame clones, not every one. The sample includes over a million clones, approximately 72% seen only once; the top ten take 1.4% to 1.5%. This clone was detected ten times or more. Its antigen is unknown. The chain recombines TRBV2 with TRBJ2-1; no reliable D call. This sequence originates from a man younger than 35 in good health. Sequencing used memory CD4+ T cells sorted from blood. Subset described: CD45RA-negative fraction. The CDR3 region is CASKNYQNNEQFF. CDR3 coding DNA: TGTGCCAGCAAGAACTACCAAAACAATGAGCAGTTCTTC.